This T cell receptor (beta chain) was documented in a study of T cell repertoires in cytomegalovirus infection. Study details: Matching HLA type, along with CMV infection, was indicated by public TCR beta signatures. Broader study findings: Ex vivo responses were dominated by HLA-C-restricted CMV-specific TCR beta clonotypes. CMV carriers having the relevant HLA were flagged by cumulative public TCR beta family frequency.

One entry per CDR3 protein, called by TCRdb with MiXCR from the reads. The sample yields around 530,000 distinct CDR3 sequences, around 27% seen once. The CDR3 totals 14 residues. Germline assignment: CDR1 SGHTA and CDR2 FQGNSA. V lost 4 bases, J lost 4 bases, and 11 bases lay in between. In the case of this clonotype: The antigen is unknown.

The J gene is TRBJ1-3, the V gene TRBV7-2; no clear D. Sequenced: PBMCs. The clonotype comes from a human donor in good health (CMV status not recorded). Some clones in this sample may be carry-over from other donors' samples. The CDR3 spells CASSSAAPGNTIYF. DNA for the CDR3: TGTGCCAGCAGCTCCGCAGCCCCGGGAAACACCATATATTTT.